A single TCR beta chain is shown here with its context. Its antigen is unknown. V lost 6 bases to trimming and J lost 6 bases, with 18 bases between them. Germline V CDR1 and CDR2: MNHEY, SVGAGI. CDR3 length: 15 amino acids. This record comes from a study of STAT5B mutations in CD4+ large granular lymphocyte leukemia. Across the whole study: Among healthy donors, a particular HLA allele went with more CDR3 'QG' motifs.

Using immunoSEQ multiplex PCR, the repertoire was profiled, and TCRdb retains in-frame clones only, with some absent. The sample gives about 30,000 clones, more than 75% of which show up once; around 2.1% is in the top ten. Regarding the study as a whole: 8/27 top patient clones versus 2/35 control clones were TRBV06-family. The CD4+ versus CD8+ T-LGLL clonality difference may reflect limited sample size. No patients shared main leukemic clonotypes, though roughly 27% appeared at low frequency elsewhere.

This sequence originates from a human donor in good health. The chain employs TRBV6-5 and TRBJ2-1, with D unclear. Sequencing input: CD4+ T cells from blood buffy coats. The CDR3 sequence: CASSPTRVASNEQFF. The DNA for the CDR3 is TGTGCCAGCAGCCCCACCAGAGTGGCGTCCAATGAGCAGTTCTTC.